These 17 T cell receptor beta chains originate from one sample sequenced in a study of CD8+ T cells in alopecia areata. RNA extraction and reverse transcription yielded cDNA as sequencing template. Repertoires were generated with immunoSEQ multiplex PCR, while TCRdb's copy carries only in-frame clones and drops some. The table lists about 210,000 clones, around 65% of them singletons. The treatment was: oral pan-JAK inhibitor, 5-10 mg twice daily. This specimen was CD4+ T cells sorted from blood, taken at week 4, from a patient treated with tofacitinib. The receptors were gathered from a human donor with alopecia areata.

The rearrangement uses TRBV29-1 and TRBJ2-3; D unresolved. CDR3 length: 12 residues. The V gene lost 4 bases and the J gene lost 3 bases, with 8 bases spanning the gap. CDR1 and CDR2 from the germline V gene are SQVTM and ANQGSEA. The CDR3 region has the DNA TGCAGCGTTGGTTCTAGGACAGATACGCAGTATTTT. Translation gives CSVGSRTDTQYF.

The chain employs TRBV2 and TRBJ1-5; TRBD1 matches at 8 bases. CDR3 length: 16 residues. In germline, CDR1 is SNHLY, CDR2 FYNNEI. The V segment lost 6 bases and the J segment 7 bases; nucleotides outside the gene matches: 14. CDR3 region: CASRKGTGGRGQPQHF. In DNA form, the CDR3 reads TGTGCCAGCAGGAAAGGTACAGGGGGAAGGGGCCAGCCCCAGCATTTT.

In this sample, this clone turned up once. The chain links TRBV5-4 to TRBJ1-1; maybe TRBD1 (6 bases). Germline V lookup: CDR1 SGHNT, CDR2 YYREEE (reference sequence). The V end was cut by 4 bases, the J end by 4 bases, with 14 bases between. The CDR3 has 14 residues. CDR3 in DNA: TGTGCCAGCAGCACATTCGCGGACAGCACTGAAGCTTTCTTT. Translation: CASSTFADSTEAFF.

In its sample, this clone was seen a few times. The chain couples TRBV29-1 to TRBJ1-4, with no clear D. V shed 6 bases and J shed 3 bases, with 17 bases lying between them. CDR1 SQVTM and CDR2 ANQGSEA come from the germline V gene. The CDR3 extends over 15 amino acids. CDR3 coding DNA: TGCAGCGTGCAATTTACCCGCGGGGCTAATGAAAAACTGTTTTTT. This codes for CSVQFTRGANEKLFF.

This clone was counted a few times. V is TRBV10-3 and J is TRBJ2-1; D may be TRBD1 (5 bases). Germline lookup yields CDR1 ENHRY and CDR2 SYGVKD. V lost 0 bases, J lost 7 bases, and 13 bases lay in between. CDR3 length: 15 amino acids. The CDR3 spells CAISESQGKVNEQFF. CDR3 nucleotides: TGTGCCATCAGTGAGTCCCAGGGAAAAGTAAATGAGCAGTTCTTC.

This sequence joins TRBV2 and TRBJ2-7; 7 bases agree with TRBD1. Germline V gives CDR1 SNHLY, CDR2 FYNNEI. The CDR3 is 15 amino acids. V dropped 6 bases and J dropped 3; count of bases not matched to a gene: 11. CDR3 in amino acids: CASSKTGDTNYEQYF. The CDR3 bases are TGTGCCAGCAGCAAAACAGGGGACACAAACTACGAGCAGTACTTC.

V gene TRBV19 combines with J gene TRBJ1-1; D possibly corresponds to TRBD1 (6 bases). This CDR3 contains 13 residues. CDR1 LNHDA and CDR2 SQIVND come from the germline V gene (reference sequence). The V end lost 5 bases, the J end lost 1 base, and 8 bases lay between the germline ends. CDR3 bases: TGTGCCAGTAGTGCGACAGGGAACACTGAAGCTTTCTTT. Residues: CASSATGNTEAFF. Combining the CDR3 with reference TRBV19 and TRBJ1-1 gives the whole variable domain DGGITQSPKYLFRKEGQNVTLSCEQNLNHDAMYWYRQDPGQGLRLIYYSQIVNDFQKGDIAEGYSVSREKKESFPLTVTSAQKNPTAFYLCASSATGNTEAFFGQGTRLTVV.

The J gene is TRBJ1-3, the V gene TRBV4-3, with D maybe TRBD1 (6 bases). In germline, CDR1 is LGHNA, CDR2 YSLEER. Trimming pared 4 bases from V and 4 bases from J, leaving 17 bases between. The CDR3 is 16 amino acids. The CDR3 protein is CASSPQAAGVGNTIYF. CDR3 coding DNA: TGCGCCAGCAGCCCCCAGGCAGCAGGGGTCGGAAACACCATATATTTT.

V and J are TRBV7-9 and TRBJ1-2; D gene ambiguous. CDR3 length equals 12 residues. Trimming cost V 1 base and J 8 bases, with 8 bases left between them. The germline CDR1 and CDR2 sequences are SEHNR and FQNEAQ (reference sequence). CDR3 nucleotides: TGTGCCAGCAGCTTAGAGGCGTCCGGCTACACCTTC. It encodes CASSLEASGYTF.

This chain connects TRBV6-5 to TRBJ1-2; unclear D gene. Germline V gene data show CDR1 as MNHEY and CDR2 as SVGAGI. The V end lost 6 bases, the J end lost 6 bases, and 14 bases lay between the germline ends. The CDR3 extends over 13 amino acids. CDR3 nucleotide sequence: TGTGCCAGCAGGAAACAGCTCCGTGATGGCTACACCTTC. Its protein is CASRKQLRDGYTF.

The chain carries TRBV6-5 and TRBJ1-1; D remains ambiguous. The CDR3 totals 14 residues. Trimming stripped 6 bases from V and 5 bases from J, with 16 bases between. CDR1 is MNHEY and CDR2 is SVGAGI in the germline V gene. The CDR3 reads CASSPRRRETEAFF. The CDR3 bases are TGTGCCAGCAGCCCTAGACGGAGGGAAACTGAAGCTTTCTTT.

This chain joins TRBV10-3 and TRBJ2-5; D remains unclear. V gave up 5 bases and J gave up 1 base, with 14 bases separating them. This CDR3 spans 15 amino acids. Germline V gene data show CDR1 as ENHRY and CDR2 as SYGVKD. The chain's CDR3 is CAISRPSLGQETQYF. The CDR3 DNA reads as TGTGCCATCAGTCGGCCCTCCCTGGGCCAAGAGACCCAGTACTTC.

DNA for the CDR3: TGTGCCAGCAGTTATGATGTAAGCTCTGAAGCTTTCTTT. Protein sequence: CASSYDVSSEAFF. V usage is TRBV6-6 and J usage is TRBJ1-1; no definite D call. This CDR3 region has 13 residues. V gave up 3 bases and J gave up 6 bases, with 11 bases separating them. The germline V gene encodes CDR1 MNHNY and CDR2 SVGAGI (reference sequence).

This chain joins TRBV4-2 and TRBJ2-7; D assignment may be TRBD1 or TRBD2 (5 bases each). With 0 bases removed from V and 6 bases from J, the gap between germline ends came to 9 bases. The CDR3 consists of 13 residues. The germline V gene encodes CDR1 LGHNA and CDR2 YNFKEQ. The CDR3 nucleotides read TGTGCCAGCAGCCAAGATGTTGGGACCGAGCAGTACTTC. Encoded protein: CASSQDVGTEQYF.

The chain combines TRBV6-5 with TRBJ1-4; 8 bases are a match to TRBD1. The germline V gene has CDR1 MNHEY and CDR2 SVGAGI. Trimming at V came to 2 bases and at J to 6 bases, leaving 5 bases not matched to a gene. The CDR3 is 15 residues long. The DNA for the CDR3 is TGTGCCAGCAGTTACGCGGGACAGGCTGATGAAAAACTGTTTTTT. As protein: CASSYAGQADEKLFF.

The chain recombines TRBV11-2 with TRBJ2-3; D possibly corresponds to TRBD2 (7 bases). The CDR3 consists of 16 residues. The V gene's germline CDR1 is SGHAT and CDR2 FQNNGV. V dropped 5 bases and J dropped 5 bases, with 20 bases sitting between them. The CDR3 reads CASSPMSGGGRDTQYF. The CDR3 nucleotides are TGTGCCAGCAGCCCGATGAGTGGGGGGGGCCGAGATACGCAGTATTTT.

This clone was found once. This sequence joins TRBV29-1 and TRBJ1-6; TRBD1 matches at 7 bases. The CDR3 is made up of 13 amino acids. CDR1 and CDR2 (germline): SQVTM, ANQGSEA. The V and J ends lost 6 bases and 10 bases, in that order; junction bases with no gene match: 9. CDR3 sequence: CSVATGVESPLHF. The CDR3 DNA sequence: TGCAGCGTCGCAACAGGGGTTGAATCACCCCTCCACTTT.